A single T cell receptor beta chain is shown here with its context. Antigen unknown. The data stem from a study of CD8 T cells in ankylosing spondylitis. Findings and limits, study-wide: Characteristic of ankylosing spondylitis blood, it appeared, was a TCR beta motif comprising roughly eight highly homologous variants. Disease-linked clones had a CD8+ phenotype and relatively low frequency in peripheral blood.

TCRdb fed the 5' RACE reads into MiXCR, producing one record per CDR3 protein. The repertoire consists of some 130,000 distinct CDR3 sequences, with approximately 15% occurring once and the leading ten covering 2.5% to 3%. Sequencing was performed on blood, either unsorted or a sorted T cell fraction (not recorded which). This TCR derives from a female donor with ankylosing spondylitis or in good health (not recorded which).

The CDR3, as DNA: TGTGCCAGCAGCTTAGGGCTGGAGGCAACTAATGAAAAACTGTTTTTT. This sequence encodes CASSLGLEATNEKLFF. This chain connects TRBV7-9 to TRBJ1-4; D call uncertain. The V gene's germline CDR1 is SEHNR and CDR2 FQNEAQ (reference sequence). This CDR3 comprises 16 residues. V dropped 1 base and J dropped 0 bases, with 9 bases sitting between them.